This TCR beta chain was sequenced during a study of metastatic and nonmetastatic thyroid tumors. Study background: Repertoires of blood and of tissue (tumor or nodule) from malignant and benign thyroid patients were compared.

All patients reached thyroid surgery having received no treatment beforehand. In regard to this clone: Its antigen is undetermined.

TCRdb re-analyzed the PCR reads through MiXCR. Counted here are tens of thousands of clones, roughly 4.2% occurring once; the ten biggest clones make up 20% to 25%. CDR1 DFQATT and CDR2 SNEGSKA come from the germline V gene (reference sequence). V lost 0 bases and J lost 9, with 21 bases in between. CDR3 size: 16 residues. Broader study findings: Malignant tumors reportedly showed significantly higher TCR beta diversity than benign nodules in both blood and tumor.

The sample was blood. This TCR was recovered from a female donor with papillary thyroid cancer or a benign thyroid nodule (not recorded which). Some clones in this sample may be carry-over from other donors' samples. The chain uses TRBV20-1 and TRBJ2-1; perhaps TRBD1 as D (5 bases). The CDR3 DNA reads TGCAGTGCTAGAGATCAGGGCGGTATGTCAGTCGGTGAGCAGTTCTTC. It codes for CSARDQGGMSVGEQFF.